This T cell receptor beta chain comes out of a study of cytomegalovirus exposure and HLA in healthy donors. The study ran its PCR with 60 Vbeta and 13 Jbeta primers. Source study methods: Unique TCR beta chains totaled 65 million to 95 million in a later count, with some 10 million of them shared. TCRdb keeps only in-frame clones here, not all; method: immunoSEQ multiplex PCR. Clonal size and the V and J genes are those of that table, whereas D and trimming came from the DNA. The sample contains 85,000 to 100,000 clones, about four fifths of which appear only once. The V end lost 4 bases, the J end lost 2 bases, and 11 bases lay between the germline ends. This CDR3 is 14 amino acids long. CDR1 is SGHAT, CDR2 FQNNGV, per germline. Remarks on this clone: As yet, its antigen is unknown.

Donors were ostensibly healthy at sampling, although undocumented immune exposures were probable. Study findings and constraints: Some V segments, including TRBV6-2 and TRBV6-3, were excluded as indistinguishable. What TCR beta sequences reportedly achieved was accurate prediction of HLA-A and HLA-B alleles in most subjects.

The chain carries TRBV11-2 and TRBJ2-5; no clear D. The sample taken for sequencing was PBMCs. The TCR was taken from a man aged 25-45 years in good health and CMV-seronegative. The CDR3 loop is CASSSDTSQETQYF. The CDR3 coding sequence is TGTGCCAGCAGCTCCGACACCTCACAAGAGACCCAGTACTTC.